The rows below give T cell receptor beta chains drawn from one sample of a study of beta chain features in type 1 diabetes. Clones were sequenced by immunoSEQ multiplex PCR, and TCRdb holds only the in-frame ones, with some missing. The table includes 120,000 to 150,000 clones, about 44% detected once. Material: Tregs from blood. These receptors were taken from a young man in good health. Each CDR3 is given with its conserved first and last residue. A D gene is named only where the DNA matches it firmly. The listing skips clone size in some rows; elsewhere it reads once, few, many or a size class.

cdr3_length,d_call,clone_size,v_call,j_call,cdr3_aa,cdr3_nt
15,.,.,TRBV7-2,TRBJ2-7,CASSLAFQGNYEQYF,TGTGCCAGCAGCTTAGCGTTCCAGGGTAACTACGAGCAGTACTTC
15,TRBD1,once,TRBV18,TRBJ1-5,CASSPGDRDIQPQHF,TGTGCCAGCTCACCTGGGGACAGGGACATCCAGCCCCAGCATTTT
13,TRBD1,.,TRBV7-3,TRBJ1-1,CASSSGQGLEAFF,TGTGCCAGCAGCTCGGGACAGGGGTTGGAAGCTTTCTTT
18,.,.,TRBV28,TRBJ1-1,CASTGKNLVRKKNTEAFF,TGTGCCAGCACCGGGAAGAACCTGGTCCGGAAGAAGAACACTGAAGCTTTCTTT
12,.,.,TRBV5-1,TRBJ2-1,CASSRTSNEQFF,TGCGCCAGCAGTCGCACCAGTAATGAGCAGTTCTTC
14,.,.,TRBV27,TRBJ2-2,CASRRTANTGELFF,TGTGCCAGCCGTCGGACAGCGAACACCGGGGAGCTGTTTTTT
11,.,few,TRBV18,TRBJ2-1,CASSISVEQFF,TGTGCCAGCTCAATCTCGGTTGAGCAGTTCTTC
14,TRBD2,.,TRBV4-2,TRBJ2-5,CASSQEGGQETQYF,TGTGCCAGCAGCCAAGAGGGGGGGCAAGAGACCCAGTACTTC
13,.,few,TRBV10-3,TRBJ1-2,CAISVGRGHGYTF,TGTGCCATCAGTGTTGGAAGGGGTCATGGCTACACCTTC
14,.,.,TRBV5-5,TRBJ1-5,CASSLPGGNQPQHF,TGTGCCAGCAGCTTGCCCGGGGGAAATCAGCCCCAGCATTTT
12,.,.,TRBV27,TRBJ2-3,CASSEHGDTQYF,TGTGCCAGCAGCGAGCACGGGGATACGCAGTATTTT
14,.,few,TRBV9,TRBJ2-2,CASSVVVNTGELFF,TGTGCCAGCAGCGTAGTCGTGAACACCGGGGAGCTGTTTTTT
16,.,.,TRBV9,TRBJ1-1,CASSVGRTATNTEAFF,TGTGCCAGCAGCGTAGGGAGGACAGCTACGAACACTGAAGCTTTCTTT
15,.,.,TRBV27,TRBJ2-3,CASSLSQAGGLIEYF,TGTGCCAGCAGTTTATCGCAAGCCGGTGGACTAATCGAGTATTTT
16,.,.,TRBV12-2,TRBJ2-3,CASRPTLAGEEDTQYF,TGTGCAAGTCGCCCGACCCTAGCGGGAGAAGAAGATACGCAGTATTTT
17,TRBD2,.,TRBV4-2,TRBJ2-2,CASSRDTGTRLSGELFF,TGTGCCAGCAGCCGAGACACCGGGACTAGGCTCTCCGGGGAGCTGTTTTTT
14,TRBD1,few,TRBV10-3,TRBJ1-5,CAIRGQGLNQPQHF,TGTGCCATCAGGGGACAGGGACTCAATCAGCCCCAGCATTTT
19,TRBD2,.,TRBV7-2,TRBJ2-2,CASSERGASGRVGTGELFF,TGTGCCAGCAGCGAAAGGGGGGCTAGCGGGAGGGTAGGCACCGGGGAGCTGTTTTTT
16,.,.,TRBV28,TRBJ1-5,CASSFQGTGPNQPQHF,TGTGCCAGCAGTTTCCAGGGGACGGGACCTAATCAGCCCCAGCATTTT
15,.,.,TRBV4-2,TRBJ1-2,CASSQVVGPGGGYTF,TGTGCCAGCAGCCAAGTTGTGGGGCCCGGGGGGGGCTACACCTTC
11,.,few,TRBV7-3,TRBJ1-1,CASFGGTEAFF,TGTGCCAGCTTCGGGGGCACTGAAGCTTTCTTT
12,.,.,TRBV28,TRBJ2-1,CASSLGAYEQFF,TGTGCCAGCAGTTTGGGGGCGTATGAGCAGTTCTTC
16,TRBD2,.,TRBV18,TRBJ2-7,CASSPLSPSGKYEQYF,TGTGCCAGCTCACCATTGAGCCCTAGCGGGAAGTACGAGCAGTACTTC